This entry describes one T cell receptor beta chain. These data belong to a study of blood T cell repertoires in COVID-19. TCRdb's copy holds only in-frame clones and misses some; the assay was immunoSEQ multiplex PCR. The profile shows around 190,000 clones, roughly three quarters of them singletons. Germline CDR1 reads LGHNA; CDR2 reads YNFKEQ. V lost 0 bases and J lost 7, with 13 bases in between. CDR3 length equals 15 residues. Sequenced material: peripheral blood. This receptor was obtained from a woman aged 40 to 55 with COVID-19, enrolled during active disease. The chain joins TRBV4-2 to TRBJ1-5; D is possibly TRBD1 (5 bases). CDR3: CASSQDPRAGQPQHF. The CDR3, as DNA: TGTGCCAGCAGCCAAGACCCCAGGGCAGGCCAGCCCCAGCATTTT.